Presented here are 27 T cell receptor beta chains from one specimen sequenced in a study of sequential checkpoint blockade in melanoma. Measured with immunoSEQ multiplex PCR; TCRdb has only the in-frame clones, and not every one. Of 4,000 to 6,500 clones in the sample, around 27% were seen once. Treatment denoted: randomized to nivolumab then ipilimumab (arm A) or the reverse (arm B). The source was tumor tissue (inferred from file names), collected from a patient given nivolumab and ipilimumab in sequence. The receptors come from a human donor with melanoma.

This chain uses TRBV9 with TRBJ2-3; TRBD2 matches at 7 bases. The V gene end was trimmed by 4 bases and the J gene end by 3 bases; junction bases not matched to a gene: 5. Germline-derived CDR1 and CDR2 are SGDLS and YYNGEE. The CDR3 has 14 amino acids. The CDR3: CASSSSGLTDTQYF. The CDR3 nucleotides read TGTGCCAGCAGCTCTAGCGGCTTAACAGATACGCAGTATTTT.

This clone was seen a few times. The rearrangement links TRBV23-1 to TRBJ2-5; no reliable D call. TRBV23-1 is an ORF for which the function is uncertain. V shed 6 bases and J shed 3 bases, with 11 bases lying between them. The length of the CDR3 is 13 residues. The DNA of the CDR3 is TGCGCCAGCAGCTTCGTGGGGAAAGAGACCCAGTACTTC. Residues: CASSFVGKETQYF.

By share, this clone counts as medium-sized. The rearrangement joins TRBV6-8 to TRBJ2-7; 9 bases line up with TRBD2. The CDR3 covers 15 residues. From germline, CDR1 is MNHGY and CDR2 SAAAGT. Trimming cost V 4 bases and J 5 bases; bases outside gene matches: 9. For the CDR3, the DNA is TGTGCCAGCAGTTCCGGGACTAGCCAACTCCACGAGCAGTACTTC. Amino acid sequence: CASSSGTSQLHEQYF.

This clone was observed a handful of times. The V and J genes are TRBV19 and TRBJ1-3; D is unclear. Germline V gene lookup returns CDR1 LNHDA and CDR2 SQIVND (reference sequence). V dropped 5 bases and J dropped 1 base, with 18 bases sitting between them. This CDR3 has 17 amino acids. The CDR3 DNA reads as TGTGCCAGTAGTCGCGAGAGTTCTCGGAGGTCTGGAAACACCATATATTTT. Its protein product is CASSRESSRRSGNTIYF.

The CDR3 sequence is CASSLTGAGPSGANVLTF. The CDR3 DNA sequence: TGTGCCAGCTCCCTTACAGGGGCCGGACCCTCTGGGGCCAACGTCCTGACTTTC. V gene TRBV18 combines with J gene TRBJ2-6; 7 nucleotides line up with TRBD1. Trimming took 6 bases from V and 0 from J; bases not matched to a gene: 11. Germline CDR1 and CDR2: KGHSH and LQKENI. The CDR3 has 18 amino acids.

This clone occurred many times. The chain joins TRBV11-3 to TRBJ2-6; the D call may be TRBD1 or TRBD2 (5 bases each). V was clipped by 2 bases and J by 0 bases, with 14 bases between them. The V gene's germline CDR1 is SGHNT and CDR2 YENEEA. The CDR3 loop spans 18 amino acids. The DNA of the CDR3 is TGTGCCAGCAGCTTATGGGGACGTAGAGTCTCTGGGGCCAACGTCCTGACTTTC. Its protein is CASSLWGRRVSGANVLTF.

This rearrangement joins TRBV11-3 to TRBJ1-2; D is ambiguous. Trimming pared 3 bases from V and 2 bases from J, leaving 13 bases between. This CDR3 comprises 15 residues. Germline CDR1 reads SGHNT; CDR2 reads YENEEA. The CDR3 nucleotides are TGTGCCAGCAGCTTGGACGGATCGCAGAACTATGGCTACACCTTC. Its protein is CASSLDGSQNYGYTF.

The J gene is TRBJ2-5, the V gene TRBV2; 9 bases are shared with TRBD1. This CDR3 is 17 amino acids long. Germline CDR1 reads SNHLY; CDR2 reads FYNNEI. After removal of 4 bases from V and 4 bases from J, the junction contained 13 bases not matched to a gene. CDR3 sequence: CASSVWGTGTGGETQYF. CDR3 nucleotides: TGTGCCAGCAGTGTTTGGGGGACAGGGACCGGCGGAGAGACCCAGTACTTC.

This clone showed up just once. J is TRBJ1-5 and V is TRBV10-2, with 8 bases fitting TRBD1. Germline values: CDR1 WSHSY, CDR2 SAAADI. The CDR3 length is 14 residues. After removal of 7 bases from V and 7 bases from J, the junction contained 9 bases not matched to a gene. CDR3 sequence (DNA): TGCGCCAGCACGGACAGGGCGCAAGGACAGCCCCAGCATTTT. Its protein is CASTDRAQGQPQHF.

This chain links TRBV12-1 with TRBJ2-2; the table's D call, TRBD2, was not checked against the DNA. TRBV12-1 is labeled a pseudogene. This CDR3 spans 15 amino acids. Written as DNA, the CDR3 is TGTGCCAGCAGTCCACCTAGCGGGCACACCGGGGAGCTGTTTTTT. It is translated as CASSPPSGHTGELFF.

This chain uses TRBV29-1 with TRBJ2-1; TRBD1 matches 12 bases. V dropped 4 bases and J dropped 8; count of bases not matched to a gene: 9. The CDR3 covers 15 residues. Germline lookup yields CDR1 SQVTM and CDR2 ANQGSEA. CDR3 in amino acids: CSVGWGQGAGDEQFF. The CDR3 DNA reads as TGCAGCGTTGGGTGGGGACAGGGGGCCGGGGATGAGCAGTTCTTC.

V gene TRBV28 combines with J gene TRBJ1-4, with TRBD1 matching over 9 bases. CDR1 is MDHEN, CDR2 SYDVKM, per germline. V shed 6 bases, J shed 8 bases, and the junction held 10 bases outside the gene matches. The CDR3 length is 15 residues. The CDR3 region has the DNA TGTGCCAGCAGATCCAAGGACAGGGGACGGGAAAAACTGTTTTTT. This sequence encodes CASRSKDRGREKLFF. Using reference TRBV28 and TRBJ1-4 for the parts outside the CDR3, the full variable domain is DVKVTQSSRYLVKRTGEKVFLECVQDMDHENMFWYRQDPGLGLRLIYFSYDVKMKEKGDIPEGYSVSREKKERFSLILESASTNQTSMYLCASRSKDRGREKLFFGSGTQLSVL.

This clone was observed many times. This chain connects TRBV9 to TRBJ2-7; D perhaps matches TRBD2 (5 bases). Trimming removed 4 bases from V and 4 bases from J, with 18 bases in between. Germline V gene data show CDR1 as SGDLS and CDR2 as YYNGEE. The CDR3 loop spans 15 amino acids. CDR3 nucleotides: TGTGCCAGCAGCCCCCATGGCGGGTCCGTGTACGAGCAGTACTTC. This gives the protein CASSPHGGSVYEQYF.

This clone was counted a few times. The chain employs TRBV7-2 and TRBJ2-3; the match to TRBD2 covers 8 bases. The junction had 10 bases not matched to a gene; V was cut back by 5 bases and J by 12 bases. Germline V lookup: CDR1 SGHTA, CDR2 FQGNSA. CDR3 length equals 13 residues. The CDR3 loop reads CASSQVVAGLQYF. The CDR3 DNA is TGTGCCAGCAGCCAAGTGGTAGCGGGGCTCCAGTATTTT.

By its share, this clone is medium-sized (0.01 to 0.1%). The chain employs TRBV9 and TRBJ2-1, with D perhaps matching TRBD1 (6 bases). CDR3 length: 14 residues. Germline V gives CDR1 SGDLS, CDR2 YYNGEE. Trimming took 4 bases from V and 1 from J, leaving 9 bases between them. The CDR3 nucleotides read TGTGCCAGCAGCCCCAGGGGTTCCTACAATGAGCAGTTCTTC. Its translation is CASSPRGSYNEQFF.

This clone was picked up many times. The V gene is TRBV11-3, the J gene TRBJ2-1; 8 nucleotides align to TRBD1. J was trimmed by 8 bases and V by 4 bases; bases with no gene match: 7. The CDR3 is 14 residues long. CDR1 SGHNT and CDR2 YENEEA come from the germline V gene. The CDR3 DNA sequence: TGTGCCAGCAGCTCAGGGGGCAGGGCCCATGAGCAGTTCTTC. It yields the protein CASSSGGRAHEQFF.

The chain joins TRBV5-1 to TRBJ2-1, with 11 bases fitting TRBD2. V trimming: 4 bases; J trimming: 7 bases; junction bases outside the gene matches: 16. Germline V gene data show CDR1 as SGHRS and CDR2 as YFSETQ. This CDR3 spans 18 amino acids. The CDR3 DNA follows: TGCGCCAGCAGCCCCGGGACTAGCGGAGTGCACGGGATAAATGAGCAGTTCTTC. Translating gives CASSPGTSGVHGINEQFF.

This sequence joins TRBV10-2 and TRBJ1-3; D is unresolved. The germline gives CDR1 WSHSY, CDR2 SAAADI. The V end lost 6 bases, the J end lost 1 base, and 7 bases lay between the germline ends. This CDR3 contains 13 residues. The CDR3 DNA follows: TGCGCCAGCAGAACTTTTTCTGGAAACACCATATATTTT. This encodes CASRTFSGNTIYF.

The rearrangement joins TRBV12-1 to TRBJ1-2; the table names TRBD1, a call not compared with the DNA. TRBV12-1 is given as a pseudogene. The CDR3 has 13 amino acids. The chain's CDR3 is CASSTQVNYGYTF. Here the CDR3 DNA reads TGTGCCAGCAGCACCCAGGTGAACTATGGCTACACCTTC.

This clone has more than one count but fewer than ten. The chain carries TRBV11-3 and TRBJ2-7; D ambiguous. This CDR3 region has 14 residues. Trimming shortened V by 5 bases and J by 6 bases, and 17 bases separated the two germline ends. Germline values: CDR1 SGHNT, CDR2 YENEEA. This chain's CDR3 is CASSRGRKGVEQYF. Here the CDR3 DNA reads TGTGCCAGCAGCCGTGGGCGAAAAGGAGTCGAGCAGTACTTC.

This clone has only a few counts. V is TRBV11-3 and J is TRBJ2-4; unclear D gene. V was trimmed by 5 bases and J by 6 bases, leaving 14 bases between them. The CDR3 loop spans 14 amino acids. Per germline, CDR1 SGHNT and CDR2 YENEEA. CDR3 sequence reads: CASSPDELLNIQYF. The DNA for the CDR3 is TGTGCCAGCAGCCCAGACGAACTTTTAAACATTCAGTACTTC.

This clone was recorded a few times. The rearrangement links TRBV28 to TRBJ1-1; the D gene is possibly TRBD1 (6 bases). CDR1 and CDR2 (germline): MDHEN, SYDVKM. This CDR3 is built from 17 residues. Trimming pared 7 bases from V and 5 bases from J, leaving 26 bases between. CDR3 loop: CASNSLGGGGRGTEAFF. CDR3 sequence (DNA): TGTGCCAGCAATTCCCTAGGAGGAGGGGGGAGAGGGACTGAAGCTTTCTTT.

This clone was observed a few times. The rearrangement uses TRBV6-7 and TRBJ2-1; 7 bases agree with TRBD2. TRBV6-7 is an ORF for which the function is uncertain. The length of the CDR3 is 18 residues. V shed 2 bases and J 5 bases; nucleotides not matched to a gene: 15. In DNA form, the CDR3 reads TGTGCCAGCAGTTACGTACTAGCGAAAGAGGAGGGACACAATGAGCAGTTCTTC. Its protein is CASSYVLAKEEGHNEQFF.

V is TRBV6-8 and J is TRBJ2-3; no definite D call. Trimming took 0 bases from V and 5 from J, leaving 9 bases between them. The CDR3 is 14 residues long. Per germline, CDR1 MNHGY and CDR2 SAAAGT. Here the CDR3 reads CASSYSYLRDTQYF. The CDR3 nucleotides are TGTGCCAGCAGTTACTCGTATTTAAGAGATACGCAGTATTTT.

The chain joins TRBV18 to TRBJ2-1; 13 bases align to TRBD2. This CDR3 is 18 amino acids long. V gave up 3 bases and J gave up 7 bases; unmatched junction bases: 12. The germline CDR1 and CDR2 sequences are KGHSH and LQKENI. This CDR3 reads CASSPRQGGTSGINEQFF. In DNA form, the CDR3 reads TGTGCCAGCTCACCGAGACAGGGGGGGACTAGCGGGATAAATGAGCAGTTCTTC. Drawing the rest from reference TRBV18 and TRBJ2-1, the complete variable domain is NAGVMQNPRHLVRRRGQEARLRCSPMKGHSHVYWYRQLPEEGLKFMVYLQKENIIDESGMPKERFSAEFPKEGPSILRIQQVVRGDSAAYFCASSPRQGGTSGINEQFFGPGTRLTVL.

The chain has TRBV30 and TRBJ2-3; possibly TRBD2 for D (6 bases). The CDR3 spans 13 residues. The V and J ends lost 2 bases and 2 bases respectively, with 8 bases between them. CDR1 is GTSNPN and CDR2 is SVGIG in the germline V gene (reference sequence). CDR3 in amino acids: CAWSRGTTDTQYF. CDR3 coding DNA: TGTGCCTGGAGTCGGGGGACCACAGATACGCAGTATTTT.

In this sample, this clone turned up many times. The chain combines TRBV11-3 with TRBJ1-2, with 8 bases matching TRBD1. Trimming cost V 3 bases and J 4 bases; bases outside gene matches: 4. Germline values: CDR1 SGHNT, CDR2 YENEEA. The CDR3 covers 14 residues. The DNA of the CDR3 is TGTGCCAGCAGCTTCACAGGGGGGACCTATGGCTACACCTTC. Residues: CASSFTGGTYGYTF.